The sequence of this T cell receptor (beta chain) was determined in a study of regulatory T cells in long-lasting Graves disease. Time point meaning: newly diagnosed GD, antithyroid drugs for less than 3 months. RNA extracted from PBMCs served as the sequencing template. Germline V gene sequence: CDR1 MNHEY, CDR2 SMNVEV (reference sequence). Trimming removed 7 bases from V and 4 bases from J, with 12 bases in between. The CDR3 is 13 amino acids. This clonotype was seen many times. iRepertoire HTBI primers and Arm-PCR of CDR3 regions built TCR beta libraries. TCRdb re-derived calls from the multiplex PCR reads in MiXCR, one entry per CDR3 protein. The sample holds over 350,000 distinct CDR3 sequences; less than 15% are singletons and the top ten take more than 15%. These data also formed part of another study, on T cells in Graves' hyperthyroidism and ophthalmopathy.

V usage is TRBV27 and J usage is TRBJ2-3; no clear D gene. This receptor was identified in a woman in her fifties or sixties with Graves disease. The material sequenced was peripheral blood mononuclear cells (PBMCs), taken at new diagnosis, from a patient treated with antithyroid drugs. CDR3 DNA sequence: TGTGCCAGCATCCCGACTTATTCAGATACGCAGTATTTT. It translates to CASIPTYSDTQYF.